Below are 25 T cell receptor beta chains sequenced from a single sample in a study of blood T cell repertoires in COVID-19. Here immunoSEQ multiplex PCR was the method, and the copy in TCRdb shows in-frame clones only, minus some. The profile shows 150,000 to 200,000 clones, under 85% of them singletons. Sequencing used PBMCs or T cells enriched from blood (not recorded which). These receptors all stem from a man aged 50-59 years who had recovered from COVID-19.

The J gene is TRBJ2-1, the V gene TRBV7-6; 12 bases agree with TRBD2. Germline values: CDR1 SGHVS, CDR2 FNYEAQ. Losses at the gene ends were 2 bases for V and 0 bases for J; bases not matched to a gene: 17. The CDR3 length is 22 residues. CDR3 sequence reads: CASSLSFRETSGGQSSYNEQFF. DNA of the CDR3: TGTGCCAGCAGCTTAAGCTTTCGGGAGACTAGCGGGGGCCAGAGCTCCTACAATGAGCAGTTCTTC.

The gene calls are TRBV5-5 and TRBJ2-5; D is perhaps TRBD1 (5 bases). This CDR3 has 15 amino acids. Trimming stripped 3 bases from V and 2 bases from J, with 14 bases between. Germline loops: CDR1 SGHKS, CDR2 YYEKEE (reference sequence). CDR3: CASSSLDTKQETQYF. In nucleotides, the CDR3 is TGTGCCAGCAGCTCCTTGGACACCAAACAAGAGACCCAGTACTTC.

This clone appeared a few times. The chain uses TRBV7-3 and TRBJ2-2; no definite D call. The V end was cut by 5 bases, the J end by 1 base, with 5 bases between. The germline V gene has CDR1 SGHTA and CDR2 FQGTGA. This CDR3 spans 13 amino acids. CDR3 coding DNA: TGTGCCAGCAGCCAGATGAACACCGGGGAGCTGTTTTTT. Its translation: CASSQMNTGELFF. Full variable domain (rest looked up from reference TRBV7-3 and TRBJ2-2): GAGVSQTPSNKVTEKGKYVELRCDPISGHTALYWYRQSLGQGPEFLIYFQGTGAADDSGLPNDRFFAVRPEGSVSTLKIQRTERGDSAVYLCASSQMNTGELFFGEGSRLTVL.

The rearrangement links TRBV5-1 to TRBJ2-2; D might be TRBD2 (6 bases). Germline V gene data show CDR1 as SGHRS and CDR2 as YFSETQ. The CDR3 consists of 15 residues. Trimming shortened V by 2 bases and J by 7 bases, and 15 bases separated the two germline ends. CDR3 nucleotides: TGCGCCAGCAGCTTAAGCGGGTCCTCAGTCGGGGAGCTGTTTTTT. Residues: CASSLSGSSVGELFF.

The J gene is TRBJ2-5, the V gene TRBV5-8; 11 bases line up with TRBD1. CDR3 length: 15 amino acids. Germline V gives CDR1 SGHTS, CDR2 YDEGEE. V shed 4 bases and J 5 bases; nucleotides not matched to a gene: 7. The CDR3 sequence is CASSPRTGGAETQYF. DNA for the CDR3: TGTGCCAGCAGCCCGAGGACAGGGGGCGCCGAGACCCAGTACTTC. Full variable domain (outside the CDR3, taken from reference TRBV5-8 and TRBJ2-5): EAGVTQSPTHLIKTRGQQATLRCSPISGHTSVYWYQQALGLGLQFLLWYDEGEERNRGNFPPRFSGRQFPNYSSELNVNALELEDSALYLCASSPRTGGAETQYFGPGTRLLVL.

CDR3 protein: CASSQVFLAGVADTQYF. CDR3 DNA: TGTGCCAGCAGCCAAGTTTTTCTAGCGGGGGTTGCAGATACGCAGTATTTT. This chain connects TRBV14 to TRBJ2-3; 10 bases are a match to TRBD2. The CDR3 contains 17 residues. J was trimmed by 4 bases and V by 1 base; bases with no gene match: 8. Germline assignment: CDR1 SGHDN and CDR2 FVKESK.

The chain joins TRBV14 to TRBJ2-7; 12 nucleotides line up with TRBD1. CDR1 is SGHDN, CDR2 FVKESK, per germline. The CDR3 length is 14 residues. V lost 6 bases, J lost 6 bases, and 6 bases stayed unmatched. CDR3 loop: CASSRGTGGREQYF. The CDR3, as DNA: TGTGCCAGCAGTCGCGGGACAGGGGGCCGCGAGCAGTACTTC. Drawing the rest from reference TRBV14 and TRBJ2-7, the complete variable domain is EAGVTQFPSHSVIEKGQTVTLRCDPISGHDNLYWYRRVMGKEIKFLLHFVKESKQDESGMPNNRFLAERTGGTYSTLKVQPAELEDSGVYFCASSRGTGGREQYFGPGTRLTVT.

This sequence joins TRBV18 and TRBJ1-1; 7 nucleotides match TRBD1. V was clipped by 3 bases and J by 1 base; unmatched bases: 2. Germline CDR1 is KGHSH and CDR2 is LQKENI. The CDR3 sequence is 14 residues long. CDR3 region: CASSPGTENTEAFF. The CDR3 region has the DNA TGTGCCAGCTCACCCGGGACAGAGAACACTGAAGCTTTCTTT. The whole variable domain, remainder taken from reference TRBV18 and TRBJ1-1, is NAGVMQNPRHLVRRRGQEARLRCSPMKGHSHVYWYRQLPEEGLKFMVYLQKENIIDESGMPKERFSAEFPKEGPSILRIQQVVRGDSAAYFCASSPGTENTEAFFGQGTRLTVV.

The genes are TRBV28 and TRBJ1-5; D not resolved. Trimming cost V 6 bases and J 6 bases, with 12 bases left between them. The CDR3 consists of 13 residues. CDR1 is MDHEN, CDR2 SYDVKM, per germline. The CDR3: CASREQLRQPQHF. The CDR3 region has the DNA TGTGCCAGCAGGGAACAGCTTCGTCAGCCCCAGCATTTT.

The rearrangement joins TRBV28 to TRBJ1-1, with TRBD1 matching over 9 bases. The CDR3 extends over 15 amino acids. CDR1 and CDR2 from the germline V gene are MDHEN and SYDVKM. V was pared by 5 bases and J by 3 bases, with 7 bases of the junction left unmatched. CDR3 sequence (DNA): TGTGCCAGCAGTCACCCTGACAGGGGGTACACTGAAGCTTTCTTT. This gives the protein CASSHPDRGYTEAFF.

This chain links TRBV19 with TRBJ2-5; 7 bases match TRBD1. Germline assignment: CDR1 LNHDA and CDR2 SQIVND (reference sequence). The CDR3 is 16 residues long. V shed 4 bases, J shed 3 bases, and the junction held 11 bases outside the gene matches. The DNA of the CDR3 is TGTGCCAGTAGTAGCCTGGGACAGAAACGAAAAGAGACCCAGTACTTC. Residues: CASSSLGQKRKETQYF.

This clone was detected only a few times. The J gene is TRBJ1-2, the V gene TRBV19; no clear D. Germline-derived CDR1 and CDR2 are LNHDA and SQIVND (reference sequence). The CDR3 covers 14 residues. Trimming cost V 3 bases and J 7 bases, with 15 bases left between them. In nucleotides, the CDR3 is TGTGCCAGTAGTATCCTCGGTATACCTAGTGGCTACACCTTC. This gives the protein CASSILGIPSGYTF.

The chain carries TRBV7-9 and TRBJ1-2; 9 bases match TRBD1. CDR1 is SEHNR, CDR2 FQNEAQ, per germline (reference sequence). V was clipped by 5 bases and J by 0 bases; unmatched bases: 1. This CDR3 has 14 amino acids. Here the CDR3 DNA reads TGTGCCAGCAGCCGGACAGGGGCTAACTATGGCTACACCTTC. The encoded protein is CASSRTGANYGYTF.

The chain links TRBV5-4 to TRBJ1-2; D is perhaps TRBD1 (6 bases). The CDR3 extends over 14 amino acids. Germline CDR1 reads SGHNT; CDR2 reads YYREEE (reference sequence). V was pared by 5 bases and J by 6 bases, with 17 bases between. The DNA for the CDR3 is TGTGCCAGCAGGTCAACAGGGACGGCCAATGGCTACACCTTC. Protein product: CASRSTGTANGYTF.

V is TRBV3-1 (or the pseudogene TRBV3-2) and J is TRBJ1-2, with 9 bases identical to TRBD1. In germline, CDR1 is LGHDT, CDR2 YNNKEL (reference sequence). The J segment lost 0 bases and the V segment lost 5 bases, leaving 4 bases of the junction unmatched. This CDR3 contains 15 residues. As DNA, the CDR3 is TGTGCCAGCAGCTCCCGACAGGGGGCTAACTATGGCTACACCTTC. It codes for CASSSRQGANYGYTF.

This rearrangement joins TRBV7-6 to TRBJ2-1; D is perhaps TRBD2 (7 bases). This CDR3 is built from 16 residues. Per the germline V gene, CDR1 is SGHVS and CDR2 is FNYEAQ. V was shortened by 6 bases and J by 7 bases, with 22 bases between the two germline ends. The CDR3 DNA sequence: TGTGCCAGCAGTTTCGCCCGGGGGGCCCAGGGAAATGAGCAGTTCTTC. This encodes CASSFARGAQGNEQFF.

In this sample, this clone turned up once. J is TRBJ1-1 and V is TRBV7-9; 7 bases match TRBD1. Trimming took 6 bases from V and 3 from J; bases not matched to a gene: 10. There are 15 residues in the CDR3. Germline assignment: CDR1 SEHNR and CDR2 FQNEAQ (reference sequence). The DNA for the CDR3 is TGTGCCAGCAGTATCCGGGACAGTATCCACACTGAAGCTTTCTTT. It codes for CASSIRDSIHTEAFF.

V and J are TRBV12-3 or TRBV12-4 and TRBJ1-2; tentative D call: TRBD1 (6 bases). The CDR3 spans 13 residues. V lost 4 bases and J 6 bases, leaving 12 bases between the germline ends. For the CDR3, the DNA is TGTGCCAGCAGTTCTACAGGGAGGGATGGCTACACCTTC. Protein: CASSSTGRDGYTF.

The V call is TRBV19, the J call TRBJ1-3; possibly TRBD1 for D (5 bases). The CDR3 is 16 amino acids. Germline V gene lookup returns CDR1 LNHDA and CDR2 SQIVND (reference sequence). V gave up 4 bases and J gave up 0 bases, with 13 bases separating them. CDR3 sequence (DNA): TGTGCCAGTAGTACCCGGGGGTCTTTCTCTGGAAACACCATATATTTT. It specifies CASSTRGSFSGNTIYF.

This clone was counted a few times. The CDR3 region has the DNA TGCGCCAGCAGCTTGTGGACAGGGTCTGGCAAAAACATTCAGTACTTC. It yields the protein CASSLWTGSGKNIQYF. The chain joins TRBV5-1 to TRBJ2-4, with TRBD1 matching over 8 bases. The length of the CDR3 is 16 residues. Germline CDR1 and CDR2: SGHRS and YFSETQ. V shed 1 base and J 3 bases; nucleotides not matched to a gene: 6. The full variable domain, in which reference TRBV5-1 and TRBJ2-4 provide the parts outside the CDR3, is KAGVTQTPRYLIKTRGQQVTLSCSPISGHRSVSWYQQTPGQGLQFLFEYFSETQRNKGNFPGRFSGRQFSNSRSEMNVSTLELGDSALYLCASSLWTGSGKNIQYFGAGTRLSVL.

V and J are TRBV29-1 and TRBJ2-3; 14 bases line up with TRBD2. Germline V gene sequence: CDR1 SQVTM, CDR2 ANQGSEA. V shed 5 bases, J shed 4 bases, and the junction held 5 bases outside the gene matches. CDR3 length: 15 residues. CDR3 sequence (DNA): TGCAGCGTTCAGGGACTAGCGGGGGTGCCAGATACGCAGTATTTT. Its protein is CSVQGLAGVPDTQYF.

Note on this clone: Additional DNA sequences in this sample encode the identical CDR3. The chain is built from TRBV12-3 or TRBV12-4 and TRBJ1-5; tentatively, D is TRBD1 (6 bases). The CDR3 sequence is 13 residues long. Trimming removed 6 bases from V and 4 bases from J, with 10 bases in between. The CDR3 loop is CASRATGNQPQHF. The CDR3 DNA is TGTGCCAGCAGGGCCACAGGGAATCAGCCCCAGCATTTT.

The chain uses TRBV5-1 and TRBJ2-4; the match to TRBD2 covers 10 bases. CDR1 is SGHRS, CDR2 YFSETQ, per germline. V trimming: 4 bases; J trimming: 1 base; junction bases outside the gene matches: 8. The CDR3 runs to 17 residues. This chain's CDR3 is CASSASSGGFAKNIQYF. In nucleotides, the CDR3 is TGCGCCAGCAGCGCCTCTAGCGGGGGCTTCGCCAAAAACATTCAGTACTTC.

The V gene is TRBV7-2, the J gene TRBJ2-1; 10 bases fit TRBD2. V was pared by 1 base and J by 5 bases, with 2 bases of the junction left unmatched. The CDR3 contains 15 residues. Germline CDR1 reads SGHTA; CDR2 reads FQGNSA. The CDR3, as DNA: TGTGCCAGCAGCTTAGGGACTAGCGGAAACAATGAGCAGTTCTTC. It is translated as CASSLGTSGNNEQFF. Drawing the rest from reference TRBV7-2 and TRBJ2-1, the complete variable domain is GAGVSQSPSNKVTEKGKDVELRCDPISGHTALYWYRQSLGQGLEFLIYFQGNSAPDKSGLPSDRFSAERTGGSVSTLTIQRTQQEDSAVYLCASSLGTSGNNEQFFGPGTRLTVL.

This rearrangement joins TRBV5-1 to TRBJ2-1; TRBD2 aligns across 8 bases. The CDR3 is made up of 18 amino acids. Germline values: CDR1 SGHRS, CDR2 YFSETQ. V shed 0 bases and J 5 bases; nucleotides not matched to a gene: 13. As DNA, the CDR3 is TGCGCCAGCAGCTTGGCCCAGCGGGGGTTCTCCGTCCACAATGAGCAGTTCTTC. Encoded protein: CASSLAQRGFSVHNEQFF.